The 26 T cell receptor beta chains given below trace back to one sample, sequenced in a study of blood T cell repertoires in COVID-19. Sequenced by immunoSEQ multiplex PCR; TCRdb stores in-frame clones only, minus some. The data hold approximately 290,000 clones, with 80% to 90% observed a single time. The specimen sequenced was peripheral blood. The receptors were gathered from a man aged 25-40 years with acute or convalescent COVID-19.

V and J are TRBV5-4 and TRBJ1-3; D may be TRBD1 (5 bases). The V end lost 0 bases, the J end lost 2 bases, and 9 bases lay between the germline ends. This CDR3 contains 15 residues. CDR1 is SGHNT, CDR2 YYREEE, per germline (reference sequence). CDR3 region: CASSLGTGAGNTIYF. The CDR3 DNA follows: TGTGCCAGCAGCTTGGGAACGGGGGCTGGAAACACCATATATTTT.

With respect to this clone: The sample contains more than one DNA sequence encoding this CDR3. The chain links TRBV6-1 to TRBJ1-2, with a possible D match to TRBD1 (5 bases). The V end was cut by 3 bases, the J end by 3 bases, with 11 bases between. CDR1 and CDR2 (germline): MNHNS, SASEGT. The CDR3 loop spans 14 amino acids. CDR3 sequence reads: CASSEGDRYYGYTF. CDR3 coding DNA: TGTGCCAGCAGTGAGGGTGACAGATACTATGGCTACACCTTC.

The V gene is TRBV6-2 or TRBV6-3, the J gene TRBJ2-7, with 10 positions matching TRBD2. The length of the CDR3 is 17 residues. Germline V gene sequence: CDR1 MNHEY, CDR2 SVGEGT. V dropped 2 bases and J dropped 4; count of bases not matched to a gene: 11. The chain's CDR3 is CASSYGPPSGGKYEQYF. The CDR3 bases are TGTGCCAGCAGTTACGGCCCCCCTAGCGGGGGAAAATACGAGCAGTACTTC.

This clone has more than one count but fewer than ten. V and J are TRBV6-5 and TRBJ1-6; no clear D gene. This CDR3 is 14 amino acids long. With 6 bases removed from V and 4 bases from J, the gap between germline ends came to 10 bases. Per the germline V gene, CDR1 is MNHEY and CDR2 is SVGAGI. The CDR3: CASRLDIYNSPLHF. The DNA for the CDR3 is TGTGCCAGCAGACTAGACATTTATAATTCACCCCTCCACTTT.

The CDR3 loop is CASSLVPGEETQYF. In DNA, the CDR3 is TGCGCCAGCAGCTTGGTCCCGGGGGAAGAGACCCAGTACTTC. The rearrangement joins TRBV5-1 to TRBJ2-5; tentative D call: TRBD2 (6 bases). CDR1 is SGHRS and CDR2 is YFSETQ in the germline V gene. V was cut by 0 bases and J by 3 bases, with 9 bases left in between. This CDR3 has 14 amino acids.

This sequence joins TRBV23-1 and TRBJ2-1; D perhaps matches TRBD2 (6 bases). TRBV23-1 is sorted into the ORF group, with uncertain function. The CDR3 is 15 residues long. V gave up 1 base and J gave up 3 bases, with 10 bases separating them. The CDR3 reads CASSQLAGSYNEQFF. The CDR3 DNA is TGCGCCAGCAGTCAATTGGCGGGAAGCTACAATGAGCAGTTCTTC.

This rearrangement joins TRBV10-1 to TRBJ2-7; D is uncertain. The V end was cut by 0 bases, the J end by 3 bases, with 12 bases between. The CDR3 is made up of 15 amino acids. CDR1 is WNHNN and CDR2 is SYGVQD in the germline V gene (reference sequence). The chain's CDR3 is CASSESATSNYEQYF. The CDR3 DNA follows: TGCGCCAGCAGTGAGTCAGCAACTTCCAACTACGAGCAGTACTTC.

The genes are TRBV6-5 and TRBJ1-2; D not resolved. The CDR3 contains 13 residues. CDR1 and CDR2 (germline): MNHEY, SVGAGI. Trimming removed 6 bases from V and 4 bases from J, with 12 bases in between. In DNA, the CDR3 is TGTGCCAGCAGGGAGGGATCCGGCTATGGCTACACCTTC. This translates into CASREGSGYGYTF.

This clone is a singleton in its sample. The chain has TRBV6-6 and TRBJ2-3; D not resolved. This CDR3 contains 12 residues. Trimming took off 2 bases at V and 4 bases at J, with 4 bases between the two ends. Germline values: CDR1 MNHNY, CDR2 SVGAGI (reference sequence). CDR3 sequence reads: CASSYPADTQYF. The CDR3 DNA reads TGTGCCAGCAGTTACCCCGCAGATACGCAGTATTTT.

This chain links TRBV27 with TRBJ2-1, with D unclear. Germline values: CDR1 MNHEY, CDR2 SMNVEV (reference sequence). Trimming pared 4 bases from V and 9 bases from J, leaving 16 bases between. The CDR3 is 14 residues long. CDR3: CASSSPETGVEQFF. The CDR3 DNA is TGTGCCAGCAGTTCCCCTGAAACGGGTGTTGAGCAGTTCTTC.

The chain couples TRBV2 to TRBJ1-1; D unclear. Germline assignment: CDR1 SNHLY and CDR2 FYNNEI. Trimming took 2 bases from V and 5 from J, leaving 9 bases between them. The CDR3 loop spans 13 amino acids. CDR3 protein: CASSERERTEAFF. The CDR3 DNA follows: TGTGCCAGCAGTGAAAGAGAAAGAACTGAAGCTTTCTTT. Complete variable domain (other parts from reference TRBV2 and TRBJ1-1): EPEVTQTPSHQVTQMGQEVILRCVPISNHLYFYWYRQILGQKVEFLVSFYNNEISEKSEIFDDQFSVERPDGSNFTLKIRSTKLEDSAMYFCASSERERTEAFFGQGTRLTVV.

The chain has TRBV28 and TRBJ2-5, with unresolved D. The germline V gene has CDR1 MDHEN and CDR2 SYDVKM. This CDR3 has 14 residues. The ends were cut back, 3 bases at V and 2 bases at J, with 10 bases in the middle. CDR3 sequence: CASSFGDIQETQYF. In nucleotides, the CDR3 is TGTGCCAGCAGTTTCGGCGACATTCAAGAGACCCAGTACTTC.

The chain joins TRBV5-1 to TRBJ1-1; weak D call: TRBD1 (6 bases). CDR3 length: 16 residues. Deletions cut 7 bases from V and 1 base from J, with 20 bases between. CDR1 is SGHRS, CDR2 YFSETQ, per germline. CDR3 region: CASSLAGVGRNTEAFF. The CDR3 bases are TGCGCCAGCTCATTGGCAGGGGTTGGGCGGAACACTGAAGCTTTCTTT.

A single count supports this clone. The genes are TRBV12-5 and TRBJ1-4; D possibly corresponds to TRBD1 (5 bases). Per germline, CDR1 LGHNT and CDR2 FRNRAP. The V end lost 0 bases, the J end lost 2 bases, and 10 bases lay between the germline ends. This CDR3 spans 16 amino acids. DNA for the CDR3: TGTGCTAGTGGTTTGGTTAGGGGATCGACTAATGAAAAACTGTTTTTT. The encoded protein is CASGLVRGSTNEKLFF.

The chain joins TRBV7-2 to TRBJ1-1, with a weak D call TRBD1 (5 bases). V shed 3 bases and J shed 0 bases, with 8 bases lying between them. The CDR3 length is 14 residues. Germline V CDR1 and CDR2: SGHTA, FQGNSA. CDR3 region: CASSFSGMNTEAFF. DNA of the CDR3: TGTGCCAGCAGCTTCTCAGGGATGAACACTGAAGCTTTCTTT.

J is TRBJ2-3 and V is TRBV4-1, with 10 bases aligning to TRBD2. The CDR3 consists of 16 residues. Germline-derived CDR1 and CDR2 are MGHRA and YSYEKL. After removal of 4 bases from V and 4 bases from J, the junction contained 8 bases not matched to a gene. CDR3: CASSRGVAGGSDTQYF. The DNA for the CDR3 is TGCGCCAGCAGCCGCGGGGTAGCGGGAGGATCAGATACGCAGTATTTT.

This clone is a singleton in its sample. This chain joins TRBV19 and TRBJ2-3; 11 nucleotides align to TRBD2. CDR3 length: 15 amino acids. Trimming cost V 5 bases and J 5 bases; bases outside gene matches: 6. CDR1 and CDR2 (germline): LNHDA, SQIVND (reference sequence). CDR3 coding DNA: TGTGCCAGTAGTTATAGCGGGAGGGCAAAAGATACGCAGTATTTT. It encodes CASSYSGRAKDTQYF.

This clone was counted only a few times. The J gene is TRBJ2-1, the V gene TRBV4-1; D gene ambiguous. This CDR3 has 12 amino acids. Trimming cost V 1 base and J 15 bases, with 13 bases left between them. From germline, CDR1 is MGHRA and CDR2 YSYEKL. CDR3 sequence (DNA): TGCGCCAGCAGCCAAGGCGGTAGTCGTCTGTTCTTC. Residues: CASSQGGSRLFF.

The chain uses TRBV23-1 and TRBJ1-6; a weak D match, TRBD1 (6 bases). TRBV23-1 is known as an ORF, though its function is uncertain. The CDR3 length is 15 residues. V was clipped by 2 bases and J by 9 bases, with 14 bases between them. The CDR3 reads CASSQRSQGCSPLHF. CDR3 bases: TGCGCCAGCAGTCAACGTTCCCAGGGGTGTTCACCCCTCCACTTT.

CDR3 sequence: CASSQTGYSSGNTIYF. For the CDR3, the DNA is TGTGCCAGCAGCCAGACAGGCTACAGCTCTGGAAACACCATATATTTT. The J gene is TRBJ1-3, the V gene TRBV5-6, with D tentatively TRBD1 (6 bases). The V gene's germline CDR1 is SGHDT and CDR2 YYEEEE. The CDR3 runs 16 residues. Trimming cost V 4 bases and J 0 bases, with 14 bases left between them.

Here the CDR3 DNA reads TGTGCCTGGAGTGTTTGGAGCGGGAGAGGCGGTGAGCAGTTCTTC. It is translated as CAWSVWSGRGGEQFF. V is TRBV30 and J is TRBJ2-1; TRBD2 matches at 8 bases. V lost 0 bases to trimming and J lost 9 bases; unmatched junction nucleotides: 10. Germline V gene lookup returns CDR1 GTSNPN and CDR2 SVGIG (reference sequence). This CDR3 is built from 15 residues.

The chain employs TRBV19 and TRBJ2-3; 7 bases agree with TRBD1. The germline V gene has CDR1 LNHDA and CDR2 SQIVND (reference sequence). V gave up 5 bases and J gave up 5 bases; unmatched junction bases: 7. This CDR3 spans 14 amino acids. Written as DNA, the CDR3 is TGTGCCAGTAGTCCAAGGACAGGATTAGATACGCAGTATTTT. Protein sequence: CASSPRTGLDTQYF.

The gene calls are TRBV5-6 and TRBJ1-1; D is perhaps TRBD1 (5 bases). This CDR3 comprises 12 residues. V lost 8 bases and J 3 bases, leaving 11 bases between the germline ends. Germline V gene sequence: CDR1 SGHDT, CDR2 YYEEEE. The chain's CDR3 is CASSDRHTEAFF. CDR3 sequence (DNA): TGTGCCAGTAGCGACAGACACACTGAAGCTTTCTTT.

The chain links TRBV9 to TRBJ2-3, with a possible D match to TRBD2 (6 bases). The CDR3 spans 15 residues. Germline V gives CDR1 SGDLS, CDR2 YYNGEE. V lost 3 bases, J lost 4 bases, and 15 bases lay in between. CDR3 sequence (DNA): TGTGCCAGCAGCGGAGGGACTTCTACCTCAGATACGCAGTATTTT. Its translation: CASSGGTSTSDTQYF.

This clone was counted a few times. V usage is TRBV5-1 and J usage is TRBJ2-3; possibly TRBD2 for D (5 bases). Germline CDR1 reads SGHRS; CDR2 reads YFSETQ. Trimming stripped 4 bases from V and 2 bases from J, with 14 bases between. The CDR3 totals 15 residues. The CDR3 spells CASSRPEVNTDTQYF. The CDR3 bases are TGCGCCAGCAGCAGGCCGGAGGTCAACACAGATACGCAGTATTTT.

The chain uses TRBV9 and TRBJ2-1; 8 positions match TRBD2. V trimming: 4 bases; J trimming: 5 bases; junction bases outside the gene matches: 8. The CDR3 is made up of 15 amino acids. The germline V gene encodes CDR1 SGDLS and CDR2 YYNGEE. The CDR3 loop is CASSQAGAHHNEQFF. The CDR3 DNA follows: TGTGCCAGCAGCCAAGCGGGAGCCCACCACAATGAGCAGTTCTTC.